This T cell receptor (beta chain) is drawn from a study of T cell clonality in common variable immunodeficiency. The CDR3 runs to 12 residues. Germline V gene lookup returns CDR1 DFQATT and CDR2 SNEGSKA (reference sequence). This clone is judged medium-sized. The CDR3 goes on 3 residues after the read ends, and that part is filled in from the germline J gene. Sequencing used immunoSEQ multiplex PCR; TCRdb keeps in-frame clones, though not all of them. There are around 42,000 clones in the sample, none observed a single time. The chain recombines TRBV20-1 with TRBJ2-3, with D unclear. The specimen sequenced was peripheral blood mononuclear cells. This TCR came from a person aged 18 to 70 in good health. The CDR3 DNA, read in part, is TGCAGTGTCAGCTCATCCCAGGTGTCG. It translates to CSVSSSQVS. The whole CDR3 region reads CSVSSSQVSQYF.